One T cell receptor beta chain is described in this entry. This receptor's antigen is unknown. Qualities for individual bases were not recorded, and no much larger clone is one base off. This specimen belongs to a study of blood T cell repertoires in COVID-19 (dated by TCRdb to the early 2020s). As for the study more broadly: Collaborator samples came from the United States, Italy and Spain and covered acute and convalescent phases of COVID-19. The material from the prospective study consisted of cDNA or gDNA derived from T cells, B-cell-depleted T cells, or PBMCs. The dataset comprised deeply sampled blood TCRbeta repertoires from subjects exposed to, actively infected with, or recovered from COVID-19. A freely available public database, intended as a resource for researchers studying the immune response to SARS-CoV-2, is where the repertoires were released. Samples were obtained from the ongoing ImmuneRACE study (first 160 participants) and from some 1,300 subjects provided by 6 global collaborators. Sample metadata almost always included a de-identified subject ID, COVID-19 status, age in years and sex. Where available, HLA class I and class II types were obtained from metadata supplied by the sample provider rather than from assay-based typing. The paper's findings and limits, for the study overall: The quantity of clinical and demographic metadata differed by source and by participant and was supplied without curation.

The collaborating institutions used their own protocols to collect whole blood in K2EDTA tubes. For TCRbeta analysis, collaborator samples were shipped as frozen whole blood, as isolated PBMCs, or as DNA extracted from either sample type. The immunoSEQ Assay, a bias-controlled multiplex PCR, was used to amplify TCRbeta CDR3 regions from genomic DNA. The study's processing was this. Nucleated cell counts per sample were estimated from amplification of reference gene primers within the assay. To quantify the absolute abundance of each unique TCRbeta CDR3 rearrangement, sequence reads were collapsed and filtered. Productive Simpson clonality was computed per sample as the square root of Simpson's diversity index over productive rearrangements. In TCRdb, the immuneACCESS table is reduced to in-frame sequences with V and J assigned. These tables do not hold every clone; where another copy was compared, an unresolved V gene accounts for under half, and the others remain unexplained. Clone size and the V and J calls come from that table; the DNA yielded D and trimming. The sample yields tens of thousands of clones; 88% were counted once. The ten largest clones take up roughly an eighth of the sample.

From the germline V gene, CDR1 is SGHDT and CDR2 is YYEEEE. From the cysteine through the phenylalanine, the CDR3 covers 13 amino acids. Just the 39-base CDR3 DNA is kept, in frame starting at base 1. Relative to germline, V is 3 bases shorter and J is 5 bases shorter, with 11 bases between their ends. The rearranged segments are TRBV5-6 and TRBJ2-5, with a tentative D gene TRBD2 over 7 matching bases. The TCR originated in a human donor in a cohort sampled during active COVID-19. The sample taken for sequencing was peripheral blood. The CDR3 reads CASSWGGGETQYF. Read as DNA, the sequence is TGTGCCAGCAGCTGGGGGGGCGGCGAGACCCAGTACTTC. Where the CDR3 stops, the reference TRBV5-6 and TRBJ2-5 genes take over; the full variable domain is DAGVTQSPTHLIKTRGQQVTLRCSPKSGHDTVSWYQQALGQGPQFIFQYYEEEERQRGNFPDRFSGHQFPNYSSELNVNALLLGDSALYLCASSWGGGETQYFGPGTRLLVL.